Below are 22 T cell receptor beta chains sequenced from a single sample in a study of CD8+CD57+ T cells in acquired aplastic anemia. Both TCR beta VDJ combination and CDR3 sequence profiling were carried out. Genomic DNA was the template for this profiling. In TCRdb, the reads were re-called with MiXCR into one record per CDR3 protein. The repertoire holds some 150,000 distinct CDR3 sequences, with 71% as singletons. Whoever was chosen for sequencing had shown CD8+CD57+ cell expansion by flow cytometry. Material for sequencing was sorted CD4+, CD8+, or CD8+CD57+ T cells (not recorded which) from PBMCs. The receptors here all came from a human donor with aplastic anemia.

Ten or more counts support this clonotype. The chain combines TRBV2 with TRBJ1-3; D is unclear. This CDR3 comprises 12 residues. CDR1 is SNHLY and CDR2 is FYNNEI in the germline V gene. V gave up 6 bases and J gave up 0 bases, with 3 bases separating them. The CDR3 loop reads CASRISGNTIYF. For the CDR3, the DNA is TGTGCCAGCAGGATCTCTGGAAACACCATATATTTT.

This chain joins TRBV11-2 and TRBJ1-6, with D perhaps matching TRBD1 (5 bases). Germline V lookup: CDR1 SGHAT, CDR2 FQNNGV. V lost 0 bases and J 6 bases, leaving 9 bases between the germline ends. This CDR3 contains 15 residues. The CDR3 bases are TGTGCCAGCAGCTTAGAACCAGGGCCTAATTCACCCCTCCACTTT. It is translated as CASSLEPGPNSPLHF.

This chain joins TRBV29-1 and TRBJ2-3; D gene uncertain. V was cut by 3 bases and J by 0 bases, with 4 bases left in between. Germline lookup yields CDR1 SQVTM and CDR2 ANQGSEA. The CDR3 runs to 12 residues. The CDR3 here is CSVERSTDTQYF. The CDR3 region has the DNA TGCAGCGTTGAGAGAAGCACAGATACGCAGTATTTT.

The chain recombines TRBV20-1 with TRBJ1-5, with D unclear. The CDR3 covers 13 residues. V was pared by 1 base and J by 5 bases, with 9 bases between. Germline V gene data show CDR1 as DFQATT and CDR2 as SNEGSKA (reference sequence). In DNA form, the CDR3 reads TGCAGTGCTAGAGGGTCAGCCGATCAGCCCCAGCATTTT. Translation: CSARGSADQPQHF.

J is TRBJ1-5 and V is TRBV20-1, with 7 nucleotides matching TRBD1. The J segment lost 7 bases and the V segment lost 5 bases, leaving 8 bases of the junction unmatched. CDR1 DFQATT and CDR2 SNEGSKA come from the germline V gene (reference sequence). This CDR3 spans 13 amino acids. The CDR3 DNA follows: TGCAGTGCTGGAACAGGGGTCGACCAGCCCCAGCATTTT. Translated: CSAGTGVDQPQHF.

The chain is built from TRBV6-5 and TRBJ2-5; 8 nucleotides align to TRBD1. This CDR3 spans 14 amino acids. The germline V gene has CDR1 MNHEY and CDR2 SVGAGI. V dropped 5 bases and J dropped 2; count of bases not matched to a gene: 4. Here the CDR3 reads CASSQQGEQETQYF. The CDR3 region has the DNA TGTGCCAGCAGTCAACAGGGGGAACAAGAGACCCAGTACTTC.

A note on this clonotype: One junction end does not reproduce the germline sequence, and a read error may be involved. J is TRBJ2-7 and V is TRBV19; D is undetermined. This CDR3 is 14 amino acids long. Germline V gene sequence: CDR1 LNHDA, CDR2 SQIVND (reference sequence). In DNA form, the CDR3 reads TGTGCCAGTAGTATAGGAGGTGACTCCTACGGGCAGTACTTC. Translated: CASSIGGDSYGQYF.

This clonotype was seen many times. The gene calls are TRBV20-1 and TRBJ1-2; D remains unclear. The CDR3 has 10 residues. CDR1 and CDR2 from the germline V gene are DFQATT and SNEGSKA (reference sequence). Between the trimmed V and J ends, which lost 3 bases and 8 bases, there was a span of 7 bases. CDR3 bases: TGCAGTGCTAGTTTTACCGGCTACACCTTC. It translates to CSASFTGYTF.

This chain joins TRBV24-1 and TRBJ2-7; no definite D call. CDR3 size: 16 residues. CDR1 is KGHDR, CDR2 SFDVKD, per germline. V was clipped by 1 base and J by 0 bases, with 12 bases between them. The CDR3 reads CATSDFPGQNSYEQYF. The DNA for the CDR3 is TGTGCCACCAGTGATTTTCCCGGTCAGAACTCCTACGAGCAGTACTTC.

The V and J genes are TRBV14 and TRBJ2-7; 13 positions match TRBD2. Unmatched junction bases numbered 3, after V lost 3 bases and J lost 4 bases. In germline, CDR1 is SGHDN, CDR2 FVKESK. This CDR3 is 15 amino acids long. The CDR3 nucleotides read TGTGCCAGCAGCCACCGACTAGCGGGGGGTTACGAGCAGTACTTC. Translation: CASSHRLAGGYEQYF.

Only a few counts were recorded for this clonotype. Here the CDR3 reads CASSPSVRDGYTF. The CDR3, as DNA: TGTGCCAGCAGCCCAAGCGTTAGGGATGGCTACACCTTC. This sequence joins TRBV7-2 and TRBJ1-2, with no clear D. CDR3 length: 13 residues. The germline V and J ends were trimmed by 5 bases and 6 bases, with 13 bases remaining between them. Germline CDR1 and CDR2: SGHTA and FQGNSA.

This clonotype was counted a few times. V and J are TRBV6-4 and TRBJ2-2, with 10 bases fitting TRBD1. CDR1 is MRHNA, CDR2 SNTAGT, per germline. The CDR3 length is 14 residues. The CDR3 sequence is CASSGTGEAGELFF. CDR3 nucleotide sequence: TGTGCTAGCTCCGGGACAGGGGAGGCCGGGGAGCTGTTTTTT.

The J gene is TRBJ2-1, the V gene TRBV20-1; tentative D call: TRBD2 (6 bases). There are 13 residues in the CDR3. Between the trimmed V and J ends, which lost 3 bases and 4 bases, there was a span of 10 bases. The germline CDR1 and CDR2 sequences are DFQATT and SNEGSKA (reference sequence). The CDR3 DNA sequence: TGCAGTGCTAGCGGGGGAGGATACAATGAGCAGTTCTTC. Encoded protein: CSASGGGYNEQFF.

This chain connects TRBV7-9 to TRBJ1-2; 7 nucleotides align to TRBD1. The germline V gene has CDR1 SEHNR and CDR2 FQNEAQ (reference sequence). This CDR3 is 16 amino acids long. After removal of 1 base from V and 5 bases from J, the junction contained 10 bases not matched to a gene. The CDR3 nucleotides read TGTGCCAGCAGCTTAGTTGTAGGACAGGATGATTATGGCTACACCTTC. As protein: CASSLVVGQDDYGYTF.

The chain has TRBV19 and TRBJ1-1; a weak D match, TRBD1 (6 bases). CDR3 length: 12 amino acids. Germline CDR1 LNHDA, CDR2 SQIVND (reference sequence). Trimming stripped 9 bases from V and 4 bases from J, with 12 bases between. The chain's CDR3 is CASAEGGTEAFF. In DNA form, the CDR3 reads TGTGCCAGCGCAGAAGGGGGCACTGAAGCTTTCTTT.

This clonotype occurred a few times. This chain connects TRBV24-1 to TRBJ2-2; no reliable D call. The germline V gene has CDR1 KGHDR and CDR2 SFDVKD. The CDR3 runs to 12 residues. Trimming stripped 9 bases from V and 9 bases from J, with 13 bases between. The CDR3 sequence is CATSSRHRELFF. The CDR3 bases are TGTGCCACCTCCTCACGGCACCGGGAGCTGTTTTTT.

This clonotype was observed a handful of times. CDR3 DNA sequence: TGTGCCATCAGTGAGTCGACCCCACCCCTCCACTTT. Translation gives CAISESTPPLHF. The chain carries TRBV10-3 and TRBJ1-6; D gene ambiguous. CDR3 size: 12 residues. The germline CDR1 and CDR2 sequences are ENHRY and SYGVKD. The germline V and J ends were trimmed by 0 bases and 11 bases, with 5 bases remaining between them.

The chain combines TRBV4-1 with TRBJ2-7; D possibly corresponds to TRBD1 (7 bases). Germline lookup yields CDR1 MGHRA and CDR2 YSYEKL. CDR3 size: 15 residues. V lost 4 bases and J lost 6, with 19 bases in between. The CDR3 loop is CASSPLAGQNREQYF. In DNA form, the CDR3 reads TGCGCCAGCAGCCCTCTCGCGGGACAGAATCGCGAGCAGTACTTC.

The J gene is TRBJ2-1, the V gene TRBV5-1; TRBD1 aligns across 7 bases. Germline V lookup: CDR1 SGHRS, CDR2 YFSETQ. V was clipped by 4 bases and J by 10 bases; unmatched bases: 2. This CDR3 contains 11 residues. In DNA, the CDR3 is TGCGCCAGCAGCCCGGACAGGGAGCAGTTCTTC. Translated, it gives CASSPDREQFF.

The DNA of the CDR3 is TGTGCCAGCAGCTTTTCCGGGGGCCTCGAGCAGTACTTC. Its protein product is CASSFSGGLEQYF. The V call is TRBV2, the J call TRBJ2-7; D possibly uses TRBD1 or TRBD2 (6 bases each). Germline loops: CDR1 SNHLY, CDR2 FYNNEI. The V end was cut by 6 bases, the J end by 6 bases, with 15 bases between. This CDR3 comprises 13 residues.

This clonotype came up once. A junction end diverges from the germline sequence, so it may reflect a read error. In DNA, the CDR3 is TGTGCCAGCAGCGATGGACAGGGGACCTCCGGGGAGTTGTTTTTT. Translated: CASSDGQGTSGELFF. The V and J genes are TRBV7-9 and TRBJ2-2; TRBD1 aligns across 9 bases. The CDR3 length is 15 residues. CDR1 is SEHNR and CDR2 is FQNEAQ in the germline V gene (reference sequence).

The rearrangement links TRBV7-3 to TRBJ1-5, with unresolved D. The CDR3 consists of 12 residues. V was clipped by 2 bases and J by 7 bases, with 6 bases between them. Germline V gives CDR1 SGHTA, CDR2 FQGTGA. This CDR3 reads CASSLYDQPQHF. The DNA for the CDR3 is TGTGCCAGCAGCTTATACGACCAGCCCCAGCATTTT.